The entry that follows covers one T cell receptor beta chain sequence. Its cognate antigen is unknown. The PCR used 60 Vbeta and 13 Jbeta primers. The repertoire was sequenced with immunoSEQ multiplex PCR; TCRdb's copy has only in-frame clones and lacks some. The sample has 130,000 to 150,000 clones, around 77% seen once. Trimming shortened V by 3 bases and J by 0 bases, and 8 bases separated the two germline ends. CDR3 length: 15 amino acids. Germline CDR1 is PRHDT and CDR2 is FYEKMQ (reference sequence). These data are taken from a study of cytomegalovirus exposure and HLA in healthy donors. Points from the study as a whole: Information on immune exposure was restricted to one variable (CMV serostatus). Researchers counted around 170 TCR beta chains as cytomegalovirus-associated. A later analysis reported that several of the most significant clusters appeared to be linked to common viral pathogens, among them Epstein-Barr virus.

The TCR was taken from a woman aged 50 to 60 in good health and CMV-seronegative. Sequencing used PBMCs. V gene TRBV13 combines with J gene TRBJ1-4; D remains unclear. DNA for the CDR3: TGTGCCAGCAGCTTCTACGGGACAACTAATGAAAAACTGTTTTTT. Protein product: CASSFYGTTNEKLFF.